What follows are 7 T cell receptor beta chains derived from one specimen sequenced in a study of siplizumab effects on memory and regulatory T cells. Profiled with immunoSEQ multiplex PCR; TCRdb holds only in-frame clones, not every one. The data contain approximately 75,000 clones, approximately 93% of them singletons. Input material: CD8+ T cells sorted from blood. The source is a human donor in good health.

This clone was counted once. The chain recombines TRBV27 with TRBJ2-7; tentative D call: TRBD2 (5 bases). The CDR3 runs to 14 residues. From germline, CDR1 is MNHEY and CDR2 SMNVEV (reference sequence). V was cut by 0 bases and J by 6 bases, with 12 bases left in between. The DNA of the CDR3 is TGTGCCAGCAGTTTATCGACGGGATCGGGCGAGCAGTACTTC. Protein product: CASSLSTGSGEQYF.

The V gene is TRBV7-2, the J gene TRBJ1-5; no clear D. The CDR3 has 18 amino acids. Deletions cut 3 bases from V and 2 bases from J, with 20 bases between. In germline, CDR1 is SGHTA, CDR2 FQGNSA. The CDR3 region is CASSFYVSDWIGNQPQHF. The CDR3 DNA reads TGTGCCAGCAGCTTTTACGTTTCAGATTGGATAGGCAATCAGCCCCAGCATTTT.

The chain uses TRBV7-6 and TRBJ2-1; D unresolved. CDR3 length equals 15 residues. V dropped 5 bases and J dropped 10 bases, with 21 bases sitting between them. Germline-derived CDR1 and CDR2 are SGHVS and FNYEAQ. CDR3 protein: CASSPTPGPFGEQFF. CDR3 sequence (DNA): TGTGCCAGCAGCCCAACCCCTGGCCCGTTCGGAGAGCAGTTCTTC. Complete variable domain (other parts from reference TRBV7-6 and TRBJ2-1): GAGVSQSPRYKVTKRGQDVALRCDPISGHVSLYWYRQALGQGPEFLTYFNYEAQQDKSGLPNDRFSAERPEGSISTLTIQRTEQRDSAMYRCASSPTPGPFGEQFFGPGTRLTVL.

This clone was observed a single time. The same CDR3 can be traced to other DNA sequences in this sample. The rearrangement uses TRBV6-5 and TRBJ1-5, with a weak D call TRBD1 (5 bases). V lost 2 bases, J lost 2 bases, and 7 bases lay in between. The CDR3 has 14 residues. The germline gives CDR1 MNHEY, CDR2 SVGAGI. In nucleotides, the CDR3 is TGTGCCAGCAGTTACGGGGGGGGCAATCAGCCCCAGCATTTT. It specifies CASSYGGGNQPQHF.

The chain is built from TRBV13 and TRBJ2-1; D possibly corresponds to TRBD2 (5 bases). Trimming shortened V by 6 bases and J by 9 bases, and 27 bases separated the two germline ends. The CDR3 is 17 amino acids. Germline-derived CDR1 and CDR2 are PRHDT and FYEKMQ (reference sequence). CDR3 sequence (DNA): TGTGCCAGCAGAGGGCTAAAGGACTCCCAGGAGGTCGGTGAGCAGTTCTTC. It yields the protein CASRGLKDSQEVGEQFF.

The chain recombines TRBV9 with TRBJ1-1; D might be TRBD1 (5 bases). Germline V gene data show CDR1 as SGDLS and CDR2 as YYNGEE. Trimming removed 6 bases from V and 1 base from J, with 13 bases in between. This CDR3 contains 14 residues. The CDR3 DNA reads TGTGCCAGCACCAGCCCGGGGGGGAACACTGAAGCTTTCTTT. Protein sequence: CASTSPGGNTEAFF. The whole variable domain, remainder taken from reference TRBV9 and TRBJ1-1, is DSGVTQTPKHLITATGQRVTLRCSPRSGDLSVYWYQQSLDQGLQFLIQYYNGEERAKGNILERFSAQQFPDLHSELNLSSLELGDSALYFCASTSPGGNTEAFFGQGTRLTVV.

The CDR3 loop is CAWSTGQGATDTQYF. In DNA, the CDR3 is TGTGCCTGGAGTACCGGACAGGGGGCAACAGATACGCAGTATTTT. The chain joins TRBV30 to TRBJ2-3; 11 nucleotides line up with TRBD1. Germline CDR1 reads GTSNPN; CDR2 reads SVGIG (reference sequence). V dropped 2 bases and J dropped 3; count of bases not matched to a gene: 4. This CDR3 comprises 15 residues.